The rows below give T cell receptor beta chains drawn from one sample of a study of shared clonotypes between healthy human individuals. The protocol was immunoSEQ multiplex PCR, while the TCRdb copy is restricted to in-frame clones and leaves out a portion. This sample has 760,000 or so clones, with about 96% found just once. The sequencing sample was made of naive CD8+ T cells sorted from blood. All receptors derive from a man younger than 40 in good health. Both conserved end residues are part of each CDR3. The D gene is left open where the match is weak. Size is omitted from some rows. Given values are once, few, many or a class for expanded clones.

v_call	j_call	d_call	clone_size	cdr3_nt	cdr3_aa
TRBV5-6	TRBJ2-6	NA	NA	TGTGCCAGCCTCAGGGGAGCTGGGGCCAACGTCCTGACTTTC	CASLRGAGANVLTF
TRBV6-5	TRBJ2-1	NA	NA	TGTGCCAGCAGTTTTGGGGTAGCGCTCAATGAGCAGTTCTTC	CASSFGVALNEQFF
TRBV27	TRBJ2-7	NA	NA	TGTGCCAGCAACCCGGGGGAGAGCTCCTACGAGCAGTACTTC	CASNPGESSYEQYF
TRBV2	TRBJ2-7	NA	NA	TGTGCCAGCGCAGGGGAGGAGCAGTACTTC	CASAGEEQYF
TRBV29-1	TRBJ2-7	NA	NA	TGCAGCGTTGAACGGGAGGACAGACCCTTGGAGCAGTACTTC	CSVEREDRPLEQYF
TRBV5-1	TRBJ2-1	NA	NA	TGCGCCAGCAGCTTGGGAGACAGGGAGGCTTGGAATGAGCAGTTCTTC	CASSLGDREAWNEQFF
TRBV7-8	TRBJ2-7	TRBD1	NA	TGTGCCAGCAGCTTAACTAACAGGGGGGACGAGCAGTACTTC	CASSLTNRGDEQYF
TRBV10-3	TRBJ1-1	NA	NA	TGTGCCATCAGTGAGTCGGTACAGGGAGGGACTGAAGCTTTCTTT	CAISESVQGGTEAFF
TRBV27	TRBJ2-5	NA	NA	TGTGCCAGCAGTTTATCTCAGGGGGCTACCCGGGGGGCTGGCGGAGAGACCCAGTACTTC	CASSLSQGATRGAGGETQYF
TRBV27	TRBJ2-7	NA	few	TGTGCCAGCAGGAGCTCCTACGAGCAGTACTTC	CASRSSYEQYF
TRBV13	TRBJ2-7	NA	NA	TGTGCCAGCAGCTTAGCGCTAAGCTCCTACGAGCAGTACTTC	CASSLALSSYEQYF
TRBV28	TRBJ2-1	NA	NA	TGTGCCAGCAGTTTAACAGAGTCCTACAATGAGCAGTTCTTC	CASSLTESYNEQFF
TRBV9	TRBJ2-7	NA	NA	TGTGCCAGCAGCCCCGGGCCCTCCTACGAGCAGTACTTC	CASSPGPSYEQYF
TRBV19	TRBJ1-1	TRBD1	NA	TGTGCCAGTAGTGACGGACAGGGGTGGGGGACTGAAGCTTTCTTT	CASSDGQGWGTEAFF
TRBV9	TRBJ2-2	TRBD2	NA	TGTGCCAGCAGCTCACTCGTGAGGCTAGCGGGCTCGAACACCGGGGAGCTGTTTTTT	CASSSLVRLAGSNTGELFF
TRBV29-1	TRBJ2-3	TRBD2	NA	TGCAGCGTTGAAGGCGGTAGCGGGAGGACAGATACGCAGTATTTT	CSVEGGSGRTDTQYF
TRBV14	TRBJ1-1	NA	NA	TGTGCCAGCAGCCAAGAACCGAACACTGAAGCTTTCTTT	CASSQEPNTEAFF
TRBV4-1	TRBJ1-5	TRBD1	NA	TGCGCCAGCAGCCCTCAACAAACAGGGGTCGGCCAGCCCCAGCATTTT	CASSPQQTGVGQPQHF
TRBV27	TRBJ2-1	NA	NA	TGTGCCAGCAGTTTTGGGATCAATGAGCAGTTCTTC	CASSFGINEQFF